The rows below give T cell receptor beta chains drawn from one sample of a study of T cells in Graves' hyperthyroidism and ophthalmopathy. One entry per CDR3 protein results from TCRdb running MiXCR on the multiplex PCR reads. Counted here are a few hundred thousand distinct CDR3 sequences, approximately 14% occurring once; the ten biggest clones make up around 6.6%. The sequencing input was blood. Receptors originate from a woman aged 25 to 45 with Graves' hyperthyroidism. Both conserved end residues are part of each CDR3. Fields, in order: clone size, V gene, J gene, D gene, CDR3 protein, CDR3 DNA. The D gene is left open where the match is weak. Some rows have no size entry. The others give once, few or many, or a class for an expanded clone.

clone_size: many; v_call: TRBV20-1; j_call: TRBJ1-4; d_call: TRBD1; cdr3_aa: CSARATGDGRGLFF; cdr3_nt: TGCAGTGCTAGAGCGACAGGGGACGGACGAGGACTGTTTTTT
clone_size: many; v_call: TRBV18; j_call: TRBJ1-3; d_call: .; cdr3_aa: CASSQDRTFSGNTIYF; cdr3_nt: TGTGCCAGCTCACAGGACCGCACCTTCTCTGGAAACACCATATATTTT
clone_size: .; v_call: TRBV19; j_call: TRBJ2-7; d_call: .; cdr3_aa: CASSISTHTYEQYF; cdr3_nt: TGTGCCAGTAGTATCTCGACACATACCTACGAGCAGTACTTC
clone_size: .; v_call: TRBV6-2/TRBV6-3; j_call: TRBJ2-1; d_call: .; cdr3_aa: CASSQLSGYNEQFF; cdr3_nt: TGTGCCAGCAGCCAACTTAGCGGTTACAATGAGCAGTTCTTC
clone_size: many; v_call: TRBV11-2; j_call: TRBJ2-1; d_call: .; cdr3_aa: CASSLTESEQFF; cdr3_nt: TGTGCCAGCAGCTTAACCGAAAGTGAGCAGTTCTTC
clone_size: few; v_call: TRBV7-9; j_call: TRBJ2-7; d_call: .; cdr3_aa: CASSLSLDWDEQYF; cdr3_nt: TGTGCCAGCAGCTTATCTCTCGATTGGGACGAGCAGTACTTC
clone_size: .; v_call: TRBV24-1; j_call: TRBJ2-1; d_call: TRBD2; cdr3_aa: CATSDSFSGRGSYNEQFF; cdr3_nt: TGTGCCACCAGTGATTCATTTAGCGGGAGAGGTTCCTACAATGAGCAGTTCTTC
clone_size: many; v_call: TRBV29-1; j_call: TRBJ2-2; d_call: TRBD1; cdr3_aa: CSVQGQGPNTGELFF; cdr3_nt: TGCAGCGTCCAGGGACAGGGGCCGAACACCGGGGAGCTGTTTTTT
clone_size: many; v_call: TRBV20-1; j_call: TRBJ2-7; d_call: TRBD2; cdr3_aa: CSARTTPSGMVEQYF; cdr3_nt: TGCAGTGCTAGAACCACGCCTAGCGGGATGGTCGAGCAGTACTTC
clone_size: many; v_call: TRBV30; j_call: TRBJ2-1; d_call: TRBD2; cdr3_aa: CAWSVRLAGNNEQFF; cdr3_nt: TGTGCCTGGAGTGTACGACTAGCGGGAAACAATGAGCAGTTCTTC
clone_size: few; v_call: TRBV7-9; j_call: TRBJ2-7; d_call: TRBD2; cdr3_aa: CASSTSSGAYKQYF; cdr3_nt: TGTGCCAGCAGCACCTCTAGCGGAGCCTACAAGCAGTACTTC
clone_size: .; v_call: TRBV20-1; j_call: TRBJ2-2; d_call: .; cdr3_aa: CSARDPRINTGELFF; cdr3_nt: TGCAGTGCTAGAGACCCTAGAATTAACACCGGGGAGCTGTTTTTT
clone_size: few; v_call: TRBV4-1; j_call: TRBJ2-1; d_call: .; cdr3_aa: CASSQEARPAPEQFF; cdr3_nt: TGCGCCAGCAGCCAAGAAGCGCGCCCGGCGCCTGAGCAGTTCTTC
clone_size: .; v_call: TRBV6-2/TRBV6-3; j_call: TRBJ1-4; d_call: .; cdr3_aa: CASSYRGERDKLFF; cdr3_nt: TGTGCCAGCAGTTACAGAGGGGAGAGGGACAAACTGTTTTTT
clone_size: .; v_call: TRBV4-2; j_call: TRBJ2-1; d_call: .; cdr3_aa: CASSLAGTNSYNEQFF; cdr3_nt: TGTGCCAGCAGCCTGGCCGGGACAAACTCCTACAATGAGCAGTTCTTC
clone_size: many; v_call: TRBV2; j_call: TRBJ2-3; d_call: .; cdr3_aa: CASSEFRGASSTDTQYF; cdr3_nt: TGTGCCAGCAGTGAATTTCGCGGGGCTAGCAGCACAGATACGCAGTATTTT
clone_size: many; v_call: TRBV28; j_call: TRBJ2-1; d_call: .; cdr3_aa: CASSSKFEQFF; cdr3_nt: TGTGCCAGCAGTTCTAAGTTTGAGCAGTTCTTC
clone_size: many; v_call: TRBV7-2; j_call: TRBJ2-7; d_call: TRBD2; cdr3_aa: CASSPTPGTRSREQYF; cdr3_nt: TGTGCCAGCAGCCCAACCCCCGGGACTAGATCTCGAGAGCAGTACTTC
clone_size: many; v_call: TRBV12-3/TRBV12-4; j_call: TRBJ1-5; d_call: .; cdr3_aa: CASSPLEGQPQHF; cdr3_nt: TGTGCCAGCAGCCCCCTAGAGGGTCAGCCCCAGCATTTT
clone_size: few; v_call: TRBV20-1; j_call: TRBJ1-5; d_call: .; cdr3_aa: CSARAPGQRDQPQHF; cdr3_nt: TGCAGTGCTAGAGCGCCGGGACAACGCGATCAGCCCCAGCATTTT
clone_size: many; v_call: TRBV2; j_call: TRBJ2-7; d_call: TRBD2; cdr3_aa: CASSRTTSGTYEQYF; cdr3_nt: TGTGCCAGCTCTAGGACGACTAGCGGTACCTACGAGCAGTACTTC
clone_size: many; v_call: TRBV9; j_call: TRBJ2-3; d_call: .; cdr3_aa: CASSTTAFSTDTQYF; cdr3_nt: TGTGCCAGCAGCACGACAGCGTTCAGCACAGATACGCAGTATTTT
clone_size: few; v_call: TRBV6-1; j_call: TRBJ1-1; d_call: .; cdr3_aa: CASGVLMNTEAFF; cdr3_nt: TGTGCGTCGGGGGTCCTCATGAACACTGAAGCTTTCTTT
clone_size: many; v_call: TRBV30; j_call: TRBJ2-3; d_call: .; cdr3_aa: CAWRSMADTQYF; cdr3_nt: TGTGCCTGGAGAAGTATGGCAGATACGCAGTATTTT
clone_size: many; v_call: TRBV6-1; j_call: TRBJ2-1; d_call: TRBD2; cdr3_aa: CASSGFPSGYNEQFF; cdr3_nt: TGTGCCAGCAGTGGGTTCCCTAGCGGCTACAATGAGCAGTTCTTC
clone_size: .; v_call: TRBV6-1; j_call: TRBJ1-1; d_call: .; cdr3_aa: CASSPEVRGAWMNTEAFF; cdr3_nt: TGTGCCAGCAGTCCAGAAGTGCGGGGTGCCTGGATGAACACTGAAGCTTTCTTT
clone_size: many; v_call: TRBV7-8; j_call: TRBJ2-3; d_call: TRBD2; cdr3_aa: CASSSGLAETREITDTQYF; cdr3_nt: TGTGCCAGCAGCTCCGGACTAGCGGAAACCCGGGAAATCACAGATACGCAGTATTTT
clone_size: .; v_call: TRBV19; j_call: TRBJ2-6; d_call: .; cdr3_aa: CASSSHTGRSGANVLTF; cdr3_nt: TGTGCCAGTAGTAGCCACACAGGGCGCTCTGGGGCCAACGTCCTGACTTTC
clone_size: .; v_call: TRBV27; j_call: TRBJ2-7; d_call: TRBD1; cdr3_aa: CASGFGQGVYEQYF; cdr3_nt: TGTGCCAGCGGTTTTGGGCAGGGGGTCTACGAGCAGTACTTC
clone_size: .; v_call: TRBV6-2/TRBV6-3; j_call: TRBJ2-2; d_call: TRBD2; cdr3_aa: CATGGGSMGGELFF; cdr3_nt: TGTGCCACCGGCGGCGGGAGCATGGGCGGGGAGCTGTTTTTT
clone_size: many; v_call: TRBV4-1; j_call: TRBJ2-1; d_call: .; cdr3_aa: CASSLSEDYNEQFF; cdr3_nt: TGCGCCAGCAGCCTTAGTGAGGACTACAATGAGCAGTTCTTC
clone_size: many; v_call: TRBV7-9; j_call: TRBJ2-2; d_call: .; cdr3_aa: CASSLGQLDTGELFF; cdr3_nt: TGTGCCAGCAGCTTAGGGCAACTAGACACCGGGGAGCTGTTTTTT
clone_size: many; v_call: TRBV7-2; j_call: TRBJ2-7; d_call: .; cdr3_aa: CASSFPSGALADEQYF; cdr3_nt: TGTGCCAGCAGCTTCCCATCGGGGGCCCTCGCGGACGAGCAGTACTTC
clone_size: many; v_call: TRBV7-9; j_call: TRBJ1-1; d_call: TRBD1; cdr3_aa: CASSRPGTGITEAFF; cdr3_nt: TGTGCCAGCAGCCGTCCCGGGACAGGGATCACTGAAGCTTTCTTT
clone_size: many; v_call: TRBV20-1; j_call: TRBJ2-7; d_call: .; cdr3_aa: CSARDVPNAYEQYF; cdr3_nt: TGCAGTGCTAGAGATGTCCCCAACGCCTACGAGCAGTACTTC
clone_size: .; v_call: TRBV6-6; j_call: TRBJ2-5; d_call: .; cdr3_aa: CASSYRGGQSQETQYF; cdr3_nt: TGTGCCAGCAGTTACAGGGGAGGACAGTCCCAAGAGACCCAGTACTTC
clone_size: many; v_call: TRBV20-1; j_call: TRBJ2-3; d_call: TRBD2; cdr3_aa: CSAPLSGSLTDTQYF; cdr3_nt: TGCAGTGCTCCATTAAGCGGGAGCTTGACAGATACGCAGTATTTT
clone_size: .; v_call: TRBV30; j_call: TRBJ2-1; d_call: TRBD1; cdr3_aa: CAWSTGTATYNEQFF; cdr3_nt: TGTGCCTGGTCTACCGGGACAGCGACCTACAATGAGCAGTTCTTC
clone_size: many; v_call: TRBV5-1; j_call: TRBJ1-2; d_call: TRBD1; cdr3_aa: CASSFIQGRDGYTF; cdr3_nt: TGCGCCAGCAGCTTCATACAGGGGCGGGATGGCTACACCTTC
clone_size: many; v_call: TRBV5-1; j_call: TRBJ2-7; d_call: .; cdr3_aa: CASSSTQAGQRQYF; cdr3_nt: TGCGCCAGCAGCTCGACTCAGGCGGGTCAGCGGCAGTACTTC
clone_size: .; v_call: TRBV5-6; j_call: TRBJ2-7; d_call: .; cdr3_aa: CASSSRRYEQYF; cdr3_nt: TGTGCCAGCAGCTCCCGGCGCTACGAGCAGTACTTC
clone_size: many; v_call: TRBV7-9; j_call: TRBJ2-1; d_call: TRBD2; cdr3_aa: CASSFGGSFGPGNEQFF; cdr3_nt: TGTGCCAGCAGCTTCGGCGGGAGCTTCGGCCCAGGTAATGAGCAGTTCTTC
clone_size: .; v_call: TRBV7-9; j_call: TRBJ2-3; d_call: .; cdr3_aa: CASSLVVGGSTDTQYF; cdr3_nt: TGTGCCAGCAGCTTAGTTGTGGGCGGGAGCACAGATACGCAGTATTTT
clone_size: many; v_call: TRBV29-1; j_call: TRBJ2-4; d_call: .; cdr3_aa: CSGGDRAKNIQYF; cdr3_nt: TGCAGCGGAGGAGACAGGGCCAAAAACATTCAGTACTTC
clone_size: many; v_call: TRBV7-3; j_call: TRBJ2-3; d_call: TRBD2; cdr3_aa: CASSPLGGRAGDTQYF; cdr3_nt: TGTGCCAGCAGTCCTCTGGGCGGGAGGGCCGGTGATACGCAGTATTTT
clone_size: .; v_call: TRBV6-1; j_call: TRBJ2-7; d_call: .; cdr3_aa: CASNELGPYEQYF; cdr3_nt: TGTGCCAGCAACGAACTAGGCCCCTACGAGCAGTACTTC
clone_size: many; v_call: TRBV28; j_call: TRBJ1-5; d_call: TRBD1; cdr3_aa: CASSFGTGWQPQHF; cdr3_nt: TGTGCCAGCAGTTTCGGGACAGGGTGGCAGCCCCAGCATTTT
clone_size: .; v_call: TRBV4-1; j_call: TRBJ2-7; d_call: .; cdr3_aa: CASSQGYGSYEQYF; cdr3_nt: TGCGCCAGCAGCCAAGGGTACGGCTCCTACGAGCAGTACTTC
clone_size: many; v_call: TRBV20-1; j_call: TRBJ1-6; d_call: .; cdr3_aa: CSAWPSGPNSPLHF; cdr3_nt: TGCAGTGCTTGGCCGAGTGGGCCTAATTCACCCCTCCACTTT
clone_size: many; v_call: TRBV30; j_call: TRBJ2-2; d_call: .; cdr3_aa: CAWRAPGSTGELFF; cdr3_nt: TGTGCCTGGAGGGCCCCCGGAAGCACCGGGGAGCTGTTTTTT
clone_size: many; v_call: TRBV11-2; j_call: TRBJ2-1; d_call: .; cdr3_aa: CASRPGRGSYNEQFF; cdr3_nt: TGTGCCAGCAGACCCGGTAGAGGCTCCTACAATGAGCAGTTCTTC
clone_size: many; v_call: TRBV5-8; j_call: TRBJ2-3; d_call: TRBD2; cdr3_aa: CASSMGLAGGPITDTQYF; cdr3_nt: TGTGCCAGCAGCATGGGACTAGCGGGAGGGCCAATTACCGATACGCAGTATTTT
clone_size: .; v_call: TRBV7-3; j_call: TRBJ2-2; d_call: .; cdr3_aa: CASSQPPTGELFF; cdr3_nt: TGTGCCAGCAGCCAACCTCCGACCGGGGAGCTGTTTTTT
clone_size: many; v_call: TRBV2; j_call: TRBJ2-3; d_call: TRBD2; cdr3_aa: CATISGRAGTDTQYF; cdr3_nt: TGTGCCACCATTAGCGGGAGGGCCGGCACAGATACGCAGTATTTT
clone_size: many; v_call: TRBV3-1; j_call: TRBJ2-1; d_call: .; cdr3_aa: CASSQDRSIYNEQFF; cdr3_nt: TGTGCCAGCAGCCAAGACCGGTCGATTTACAATGAGCAGTTCTTC
clone_size: many; v_call: TRBV2; j_call: TRBJ1-1; d_call: TRBD1; cdr3_aa: CASSGGQGATEAFF; cdr3_nt: TGTGCCAGCAGTGGGGGACAGGGGGCGACTGAAGCTTTCTTT
clone_size: .; v_call: TRBV28; j_call: TRBJ2-5; d_call: TRBD2; cdr3_aa: CASSLLTRASGRGETQYF; cdr3_nt: TGTGCCAGCAGTTTATTGACTCGGGCTAGCGGGAGAGGAGAGACCCAGTACTTC
clone_size: many; v_call: TRBV18; j_call: TRBJ1-1; d_call: .; cdr3_aa: CASSRDSSGVEAFF; cdr3_nt: TGTGCCAGCTCAAGGGACTCCTCCGGCGTTGAAGCTTTCTTT
clone_size: many; v_call: TRBV27; j_call: TRBJ2-5; d_call: .; cdr3_aa: CASSPDSLGETQYF; cdr3_nt: TGTGCCAGCAGTCCCGACTCGCTTGGGGAGACCCAGTACTTC
clone_size: many; v_call: TRBV11-2; j_call: TRBJ2-7; d_call: TRBD2; cdr3_aa: CASSLAREGGEQYF; cdr3_nt: TGTGCCAGCAGCTTAGCCAGGGAGGGCGGCGAGCAGTACTTC